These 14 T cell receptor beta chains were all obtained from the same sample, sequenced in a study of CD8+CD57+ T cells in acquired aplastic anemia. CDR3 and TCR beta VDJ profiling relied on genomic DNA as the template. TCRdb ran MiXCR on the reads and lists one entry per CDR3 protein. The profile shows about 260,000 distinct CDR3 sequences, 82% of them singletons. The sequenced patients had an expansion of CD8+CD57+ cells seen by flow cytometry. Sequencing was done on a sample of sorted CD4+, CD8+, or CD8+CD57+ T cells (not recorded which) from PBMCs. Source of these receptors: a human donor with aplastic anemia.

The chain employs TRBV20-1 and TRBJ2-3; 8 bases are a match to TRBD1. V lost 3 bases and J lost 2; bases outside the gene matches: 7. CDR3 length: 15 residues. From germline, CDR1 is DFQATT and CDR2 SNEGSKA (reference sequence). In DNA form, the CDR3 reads TGCAGTGCTAGTCCATCGACAGGGGACACAGATACGCAGTATTTT. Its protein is CSASPSTGDTDTQYF.

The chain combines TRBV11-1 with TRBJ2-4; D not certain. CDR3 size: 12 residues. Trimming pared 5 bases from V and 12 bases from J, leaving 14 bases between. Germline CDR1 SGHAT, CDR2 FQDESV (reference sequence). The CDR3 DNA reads TGTGCCAGCAGCCCCCTTGGAGACCATCAGTACTTC. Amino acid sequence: CASSPLGDHQYF.

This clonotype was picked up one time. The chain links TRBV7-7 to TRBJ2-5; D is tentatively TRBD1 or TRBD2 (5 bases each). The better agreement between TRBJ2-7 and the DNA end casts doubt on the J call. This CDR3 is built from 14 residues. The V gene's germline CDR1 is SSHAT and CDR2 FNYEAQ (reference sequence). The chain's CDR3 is CASSSDYRRDEQYF. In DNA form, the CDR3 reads TGTGCCAGCAGCTCCGACTACAGGCGTGACGAGCAGTACTTC.

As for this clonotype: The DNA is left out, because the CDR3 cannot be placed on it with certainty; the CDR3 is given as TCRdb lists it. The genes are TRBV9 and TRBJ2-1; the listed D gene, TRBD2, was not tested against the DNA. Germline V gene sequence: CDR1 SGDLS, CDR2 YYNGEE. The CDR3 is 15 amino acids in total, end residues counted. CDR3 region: CASGGVGQIQYFEFF.

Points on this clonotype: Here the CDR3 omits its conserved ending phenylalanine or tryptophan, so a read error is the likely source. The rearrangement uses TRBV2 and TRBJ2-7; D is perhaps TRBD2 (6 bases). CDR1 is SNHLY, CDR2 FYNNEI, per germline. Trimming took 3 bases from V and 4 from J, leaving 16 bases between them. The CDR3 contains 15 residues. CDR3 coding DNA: TGTGCCAGCAGTGATGAGGGCGGGGATGCGTACGAGCAGTACCCC. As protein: CASSDEGGDAYEQYP.

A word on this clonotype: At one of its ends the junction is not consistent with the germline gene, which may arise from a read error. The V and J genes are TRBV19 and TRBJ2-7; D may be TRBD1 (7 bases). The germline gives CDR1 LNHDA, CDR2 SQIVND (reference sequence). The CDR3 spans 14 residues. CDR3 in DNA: TGTGCCAGCAATATCACAGGGGAGGACTACGACCACTCCTTC. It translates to CASNITGEDYDHSF.

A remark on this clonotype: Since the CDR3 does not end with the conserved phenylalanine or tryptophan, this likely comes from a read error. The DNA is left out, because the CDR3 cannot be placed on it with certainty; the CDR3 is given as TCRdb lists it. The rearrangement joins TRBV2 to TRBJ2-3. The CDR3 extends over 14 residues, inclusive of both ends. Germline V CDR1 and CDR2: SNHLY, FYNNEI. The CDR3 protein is CASSSTVETQYLWP.

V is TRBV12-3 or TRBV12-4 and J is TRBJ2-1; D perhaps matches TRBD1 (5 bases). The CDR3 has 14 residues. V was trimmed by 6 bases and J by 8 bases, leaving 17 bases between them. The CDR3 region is CASSPVPGRHEQFF. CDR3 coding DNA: TGTGCCAGCAGCCCCGTCCCAGGGCGCCATGAGCAGTTCTTC.

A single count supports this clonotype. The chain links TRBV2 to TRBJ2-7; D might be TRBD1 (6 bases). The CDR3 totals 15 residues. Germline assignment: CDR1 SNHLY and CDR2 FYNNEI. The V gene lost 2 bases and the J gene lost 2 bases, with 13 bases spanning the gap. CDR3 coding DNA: TGTGCCAGCAGTGAATACCCCGGACAGACCTACGAGCAGTACTTC. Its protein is CASSEYPGQTYEQYF.

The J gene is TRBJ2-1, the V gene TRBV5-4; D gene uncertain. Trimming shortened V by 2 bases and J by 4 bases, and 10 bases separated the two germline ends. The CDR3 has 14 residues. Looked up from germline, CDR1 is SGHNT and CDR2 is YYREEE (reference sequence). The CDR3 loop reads CASSFTGAYNEQFF. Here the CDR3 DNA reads TGTGCCAGCAGCTTTACTGGCGCGTACAATGAGCAGTTCTTC. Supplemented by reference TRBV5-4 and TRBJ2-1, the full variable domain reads ETGVTQSPTHLIKTRGQQVTLRCSSQSGHNTVSWYQQALGQGPQFIFQYYREEENGRGNFPPRFSGLQFPNYSSELNVNALELDDSALYLCASSFTGAYNEQFFGPGTRLTVL.

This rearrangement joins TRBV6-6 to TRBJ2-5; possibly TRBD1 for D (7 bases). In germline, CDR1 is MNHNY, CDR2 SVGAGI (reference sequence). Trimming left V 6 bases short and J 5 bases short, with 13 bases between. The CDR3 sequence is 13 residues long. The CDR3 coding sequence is TGTGCCAGCAGCCAGGGGGGAGTGGAGACCCAGTACTTC. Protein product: CASSQGGVETQYF.

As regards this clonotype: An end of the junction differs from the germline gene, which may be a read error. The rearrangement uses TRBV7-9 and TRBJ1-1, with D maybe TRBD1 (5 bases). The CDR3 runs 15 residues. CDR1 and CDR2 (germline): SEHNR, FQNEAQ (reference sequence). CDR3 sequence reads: CASSLEGSYGTNALF. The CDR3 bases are TGTGCCAGCAGCTTAGAGGGGAGCTACGGGACCAACGCCCTCTTT.

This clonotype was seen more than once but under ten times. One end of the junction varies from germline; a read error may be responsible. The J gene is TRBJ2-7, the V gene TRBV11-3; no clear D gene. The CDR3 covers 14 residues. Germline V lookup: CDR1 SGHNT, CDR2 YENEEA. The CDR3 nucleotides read TGTGCCACCAGCGTAGATCTGATAGCCTACGAGCAGTACTTC. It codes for CATSVDLIAYEQYF.

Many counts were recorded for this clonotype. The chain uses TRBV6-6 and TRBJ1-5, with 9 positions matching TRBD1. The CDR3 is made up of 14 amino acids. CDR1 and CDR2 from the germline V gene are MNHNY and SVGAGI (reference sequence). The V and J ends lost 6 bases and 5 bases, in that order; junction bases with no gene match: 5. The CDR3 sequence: CASRTGGEDQPQHF. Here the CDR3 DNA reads TGTGCCAGCAGAACAGGGGGCGAGGATCAGCCCCAGCATTTT.